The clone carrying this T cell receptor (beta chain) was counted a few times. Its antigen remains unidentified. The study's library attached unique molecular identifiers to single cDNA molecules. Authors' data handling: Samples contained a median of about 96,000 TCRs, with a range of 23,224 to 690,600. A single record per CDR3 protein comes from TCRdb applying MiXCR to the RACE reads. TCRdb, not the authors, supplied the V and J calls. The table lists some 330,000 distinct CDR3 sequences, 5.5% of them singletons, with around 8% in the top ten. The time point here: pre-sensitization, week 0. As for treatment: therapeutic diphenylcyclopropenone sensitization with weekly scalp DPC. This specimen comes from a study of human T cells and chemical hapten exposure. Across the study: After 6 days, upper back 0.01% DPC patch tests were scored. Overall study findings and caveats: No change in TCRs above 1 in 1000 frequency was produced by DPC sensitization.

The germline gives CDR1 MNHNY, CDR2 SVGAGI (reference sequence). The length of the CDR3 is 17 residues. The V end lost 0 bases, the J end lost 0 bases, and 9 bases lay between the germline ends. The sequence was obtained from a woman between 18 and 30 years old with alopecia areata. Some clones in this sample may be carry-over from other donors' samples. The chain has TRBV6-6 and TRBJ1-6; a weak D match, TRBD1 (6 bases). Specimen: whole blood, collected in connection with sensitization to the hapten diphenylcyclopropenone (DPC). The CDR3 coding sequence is TGTGCCAGCAGTTACTCGGACAGACTCTCCTATAATTCACCCCTCCACTTT. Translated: CASSYSDRLSYNSPLHF.